The 4 T cell receptor beta chains listed next were all sequenced from one sample in a study of blood T cell repertoires in COVID-19 (dated by TCRdb to 2020 to 2022). The protocol used for the library was the immunoSEQ multiplex PCR assay. TCRdb mirrors the immuneACCESS table, restricted to in-frame sequences. Some clones are absent from its copies; in checked studies, under half trace to an unresolved V gene, and the reason for the others is unknown. The sample table lists some 260,000 clones, about 80% of them with a count of one. Of the sample, about 9% is held by the ten largest clones. The sequenced material came from peripheral blood. These receptor sequences come from an elderly man with acute or convalescent COVID-19.

The J gene is TRBJ2-7, the V gene TRBV9, with TRBD1 matching over 8 bases. CDR3 size: 14 residues. The V gene's germline CDR1 is SGDLS and CDR2 YYNGEE. With 0 bases clipped from V and 6 bases from J, the junction kept 5 bases outside the gene matches. CDR3 in DNA: TGTGCCAGCAGCGTAGGGGGGGACAGGCCCGAGCAGTACTTC. Translating gives CASSVGGDRPEQYF.

This chain links TRBV6-5 with TRBJ1-4, with unresolved D. Trimming removed 0 bases from V and 8 bases from J, with 7 bases in between. Germline V gene lookup returns CDR1 MNHEY and CDR2 SVGAGI. This CDR3 comprises 13 residues. Written as DNA, the CDR3 is TGTGCCAGCAGTTACTCGAGTGAAGAAAAACTGTTTTTT. It encodes CASSYSSEEKLFF.

V is TRBV9 and J is TRBJ2-1; TRBD2 aligns across 10 bases. This CDR3 has 16 residues. V shed 0 bases and J 4 bases; nucleotides not matched to a gene: 4. Germline CDR1 reads SGDLS; CDR2 reads YYNGEE. CDR3 loop: CASSVAPAGGYNEQFF. The CDR3 region has the DNA TGTGCCAGCAGCGTAGCTCCAGCGGGGGGGTACAATGAGCAGTTCTTC. Filled out from reference TRBV9 and TRBJ2-1, the complete variable domain reads DSGVTQTPKHLITATGQRVTLRCSPRSGDLSVYWYQQSLDQGLQFLIQYYNGEERAKGNILERFSAQQFPDLHSELNLSSLELGDSALYFCASSVAPAGGYNEQFFGPGTRLTVL.

J is TRBJ1-2 and V is TRBV7-9, with D tentatively TRBD1 (5 bases). Germline CDR1 and CDR2: SEHNR and FQNEAQ (reference sequence). The CDR3 has 17 residues. V was shortened by 6 bases and J by 3 bases, with 23 bases between the two germline ends. This CDR3 is CASRPGIRWGVDYGYTF. CDR3 coding DNA: TGTGCCAGCAGACCCGGGATACGTTGGGGGGTGGACTATGGCTACACCTTC.